This T cell receptor beta chain came from a study of blood T cell repertoires in COVID-19. Study background: Material from acute and convalescent COVID-19 was sourced from the United States, Italy and Spain. T cells, B-cell-depleted T cells, or PBMCs provided the cDNA or gDNA that served as material.

Germline loops: CDR1 LGHDT, CDR2 YNNKEL (reference sequence). V lost 5 bases and J lost 9, with 15 bases in between. This CDR3 comprises 13 residues. In the authors' methods: The authors estimated nucleated cell counts from reference gene primer amplification. This table comes from immunoSEQ multiplex PCR, and its TCRdb copy is limited to in-frame clones, with some not included. That table gives V, J and clone size, and the DNA gave D and trimming. Altogether around 300,000 clones are present, roughly 88% being singletons, with the ten largest covering approximately 11%. The V and J genes are TRBV3-1 (or the pseudogene TRBV3-2) and TRBJ2-3, with D possibly matching TRBD1 (6 bases). This receptor was taken from a woman in her 70s with acute or convalescent COVID-19. The sequenced material came from peripheral blood. The CDR3 sequence: CASSDQGLGTQYF. The CDR3 bases are TGTGCCAGCAGCGATCAGGGGTTGGGGACGCAGTATTTT.